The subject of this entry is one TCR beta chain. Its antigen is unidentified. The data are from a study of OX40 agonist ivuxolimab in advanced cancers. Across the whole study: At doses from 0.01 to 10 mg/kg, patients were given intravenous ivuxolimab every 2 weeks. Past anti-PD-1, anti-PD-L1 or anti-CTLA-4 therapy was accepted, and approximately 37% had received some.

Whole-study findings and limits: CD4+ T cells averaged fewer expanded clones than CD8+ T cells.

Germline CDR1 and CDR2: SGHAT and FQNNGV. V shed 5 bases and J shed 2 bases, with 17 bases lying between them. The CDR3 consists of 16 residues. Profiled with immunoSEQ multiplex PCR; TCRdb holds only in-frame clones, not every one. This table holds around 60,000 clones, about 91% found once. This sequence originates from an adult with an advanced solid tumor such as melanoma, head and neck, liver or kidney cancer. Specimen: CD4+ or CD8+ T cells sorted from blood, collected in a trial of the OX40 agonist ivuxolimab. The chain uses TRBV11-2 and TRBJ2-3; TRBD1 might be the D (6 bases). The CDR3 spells CASSPQGEDFTDTQYF. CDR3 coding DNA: TGTGCCAGCAGCCCACAGGGTGAAGATTTCACAGATACGCAGTATTTT. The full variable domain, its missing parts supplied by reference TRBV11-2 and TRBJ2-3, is EAGVAQSPRYKIIEKRQSVAFWCNPISGHATLYWYQQILGQGPKLLIQFQNNGVVDDSQLPKDRFSAERLKGVDSTLKIQPAKLEDSAVYLCASSPQGEDFTDTQYFGPGTRLTVL.